This paragraph reports one T cell receptor (beta chain). The entry originates in a study of cytomegalovirus exposure and HLA in healthy donors. Trimming removed 5 bases at V and 10 bases at J, with 13 bases between. This CDR3 is 11 amino acids long. Germline assignment: CDR1 DFQATT and CDR2 SNEGSKA (reference sequence). Vbeta (60) and Jbeta (13) primers were used in the PCR. Libraries were prepared by immunoSEQ multiplex PCR; TCRdb keeps only in-frame clonotypes and omits some of them. Among around 200,000 clones, 65% to 90% were seen once, and the ten largest hold over 2%. The sequence derives from a woman aged 50 to 65 in good health and CMV-seronegative. This chain joins TRBV20-1 and TRBJ2-3, with D uncertain. The sequenced sample was PBMCs. CDR3: CSAGPGPAQYF. CDR3 nucleotide sequence: TGCAGTGCTGGGCCCGGCCCGGCGCAGTATTTT.